Below are 13 T cell receptor beta chains sequenced from a single sample in a study of T cells in localized non-small cell lung cancer. Clones were read by immunoSEQ multiplex PCR, and TCRdb kept only the in-frame ones, dropping some. The table shows about 53,000 clones, with over 70% occurring only once. Here the sequenced sample was peripheral blood mononuclear cells, taken before any cancer treatment. All receptors derive from a man aged 35-75 years with stage III lung adenocarcinoma.

Within the sample, this clone is medium-sized. The chain carries TRBV4-1 and TRBJ2-5, with D possibly being TRBD1 (5 bases). The ends were cut back, 2 bases at V and 5 bases at J, with 15 bases in the middle. This CDR3 is built from 15 residues. The germline V gene has CDR1 MGHRA and CDR2 YSYEKL. CDR3 in DNA: TGCGCCAGCAGCCAATCGGACATCTCCGGCGAGACCCAGTACTTC. Its protein product is CASSQSDISGETQYF.

V usage is TRBV9 and J usage is TRBJ2-5; possibly TRBD2 for D (5 bases). Trimming took 0 bases from V and 2 from J, leaving 11 bases between them. Looked up from germline, CDR1 is SGDLS and CDR2 is YYNGEE. This CDR3 spans 15 amino acids. Written as DNA, the CDR3 is TGTGCCAGCAGCGTAGTCAGCGGAGCTCAAGAGACCCAGTACTTC. This translates into CASSVVSGAQETQYF.

The gene calls are TRBV19 and TRBJ1-2, with D maybe TRBD1 (5 bases). The germline gives CDR1 LNHDA, CDR2 SQIVND (reference sequence). The V end was cut by 7 bases, the J end by 5 bases, with 23 bases between. The CDR3 sequence is 16 residues long. This CDR3 reads CASTDPDRLRSYGYTF. The CDR3 DNA is TGTGCCAGTACCGATCCCGACAGATTAAGGAGTTATGGCTACACCTTC. Filled out from reference TRBV19 and TRBJ1-2, the complete variable domain reads DGGITQSPKYLFRKEGQNVTLSCEQNLNHDAMYWYRQDPGQGLRLIYYSQIVNDFQKGDIAEGYSVSREKKESFPLTVTSAQKNPTAFYLCASTDPDRLRSYGYTFGSGTRLTVV.

The chain uses TRBV7-9 and TRBJ1-1; D unclear. This CDR3 contains 15 residues. Per the germline V gene, CDR1 is SEHNR and CDR2 is FQNEAQ (reference sequence). Trimming pared 4 bases from V and 2 bases from J, leaving 14 bases between. CDR3 bases: TGTGCCAGCAGCTCTCCGGAGCGGGGTAACACTGAAGCTTTCTTT. Amino acid sequence: CASSSPERGNTEAFF.

The rearrangement joins TRBV10-1 to TRBJ1-4, with D perhaps TRBD1 (5 bases). V lost 3 bases and J 4 bases, leaving 12 bases between the germline ends. The germline gives CDR1 WNHNN, CDR2 SYGVQD (reference sequence). The CDR3 extends over 15 amino acids. The CDR3 spells CASSDHRFGNEKLFF. As DNA, the CDR3 is TGCGCCAGCAGTGACCACAGGTTCGGTAATGAAAAACTGTTTTTT.

The chain couples TRBV27 to TRBJ2-3; the D is unclear. Deletions cut 5 bases from V and 8 bases from J, with 11 bases between. The germline V gene has CDR1 MNHEY and CDR2 SMNVEV (reference sequence). This CDR3 contains 12 residues. The CDR3 here is CASSLMGGTQYF. The CDR3 DNA is TGTGCCAGCAGTCTTATGGGCGGTACGCAGTATTTT.

The chain recombines TRBV4-1 with TRBJ2-7; 7 positions agree with TRBD1. The CDR3 contains 14 residues. The V and J ends lost 3 bases and 4 bases, in that order; junction bases with no gene match: 6. Germline CDR1 and CDR2: MGHRA and YSYEKL. CDR3 sequence: CASSHEGGGYEQYF. CDR3 bases: TGCGCCAGCAGCCATGAAGGGGGCGGGTACGAGCAGTACTTC.

V is TRBV7-2 and J is TRBJ1-6, with D maybe TRBD1 (5 bases). Germline-derived CDR1 and CDR2 are SGHTA and FQGNSA. Deletions cut 5 bases from V and 8 bases from J, with 10 bases between. The CDR3 is 13 residues long. The CDR3 DNA follows: TGTGCCAGCAGCCGCGGGACGGATTCACCCCTCCACTTT. It is translated as CASSRGTDSPLHF.

The J gene is TRBJ1-3, the V gene TRBV7-8, with D unclear. The ends were cut back, 8 bases at V and 3 bases at J, with 11 bases in the middle. The CDR3 is 13 amino acids. The germline V gene has CDR1 SGHVS and CDR2 FQNEAQ. The CDR3 sequence is CASGRGYGNTIYF. The CDR3 bases are TGTGCCAGCGGCAGAGGATATGGAAACACCATATATTTT.

The chain uses TRBV7-9 and TRBJ1-1; TRBD1 is a possible D gene (6 bases). The germline V and J ends were trimmed by 3 bases and 1 base, with 9 bases remaining between them. Germline-derived CDR1 and CDR2 are SEHNR and FQNEAQ (reference sequence). This CDR3 is built from 14 residues. The CDR3 loop is CASSFRTANTEAFF. CDR3 bases: TGTGCCAGCAGCTTTAGGACAGCGAACACTGAAGCTTTCTTT.

V gene TRBV13 combines with J gene TRBJ2-3; D possibly uses TRBD1 or TRBD2 (5 bases each). The V end lost 2 bases, the J end lost 3 bases, and 9 bases lay between the germline ends. The length of the CDR3 is 14 residues. The germline V gene encodes CDR1 PRHDT and CDR2 FYEKMQ (reference sequence). This CDR3 reads CASSLFGGTDTQYF. CDR3 DNA: TGTGCCAGCAGCTTATTTGGGGGAACAGATACGCAGTATTTT.

This clone was detected a few times. The V and J genes are TRBV7-3 and TRBJ1-1; possibly TRBD1 for D (5 bases). The V end was cut by 0 bases, the J end by 4 bases, with 12 bases between. Germline V gene data show CDR1 as SGHTA and CDR2 as FQGTGA. CDR3 length: 15 residues. CDR3 nucleotide sequence: TGTGCCAGCAGCTTAACAAGTGACGGGGGCACTGAAGCTTTCTTT. It translates to CASSLTSDGGTEAFF.

The V call is TRBV18, the J call TRBJ1-2, with a possible D match to TRBD1 (5 bases). Germline CDR1 KGHSH, CDR2 LQKENI. V was trimmed by 2 bases and J by 6 bases, leaving 16 bases between them. The CDR3 has 15 amino acids. The CDR3 DNA reads as TGTGCCAGCTCACCAAATTCCAGGGAATTTAATGGCTACACCTTC. This sequence encodes CASSPNSREFNGYTF.